These 7 T cell receptor beta chains came from one sample sequenced in a study of T cells after yellow fever vaccination. From the 5' RACE reads, TCRdb called clonotypes with MiXCR, one entry per CDR3 protein. The table records approximately 24,000 distinct CDR3 sequences, under 7% of them present only once. Sequencing used PBMCs, either bulk or a sorted T-cell subset (CD4+, CD8+, memory, or dextramer-sorted; not recorded which), obtained 15 days after the yellow fever booster vaccination. The origin of the receptors is a man aged 25 to 40 who received the YFV17D yellow fever vaccine.

This clonotype showed up just a few times. V is TRBV19 and J is TRBJ2-4; 11 nucleotides agree with TRBD2. The J segment lost 10 bases and the V segment lost 6 bases, leaving 2 bases of the junction unmatched. This CDR3 has 12 amino acids. Germline V gene lookup returns CDR1 LNHDA and CDR2 SQIVND (reference sequence). This CDR3 reads CASSTSGRIQYF. CDR3 bases: TGTGCCAGTAGCACTAGCGGGAGAATTCAGTACTTC.

This clonotype was recorded many times. V and J are TRBV28 and TRBJ2-7; TRBD1 is a possible D gene (6 bases). Trimming removed 3 bases from V and 0 bases from J, with 15 bases in between. CDR1 and CDR2 (germline): MDHEN, SYDVKM. This CDR3 is built from 16 residues. The CDR3 protein is CASSLNRVAVSYEQYF. The CDR3 DNA sequence: TGTGCCAGCAGTTTGAACAGGGTGGCTGTCTCCTACGAGCAGTACTTC.

This clonotype appeared many times. V usage is TRBV7-3 and J usage is TRBJ2-1, with 9 bases lining up with TRBD2. Per germline, CDR1 SGHTA and CDR2 FQGTGA. The CDR3 is 13 amino acids. Germline trimming cut 5 bases from V and 9 bases from J; bases unmatched to any gene: 5. CDR3 residues: CASSQASGIEQFF. CDR3 nucleotides: TGTGCCAGCAGCCAAGCTAGCGGGATTGAGCAGTTCTTC.

CDR3 residues: CAWNRGDTGELFF. In DNA form, the CDR3 reads TGTGCCTGGAATCGCGGGGACACCGGGGAGCTGTTTTTT. This chain links TRBV30 with TRBJ2-2; D perhaps matches TRBD2 (6 bases). The V gene's germline CDR1 is GTSNPN and CDR2 SVGIG (reference sequence). V was cut by 4 bases and J by 3 bases, with 9 bases left in between. CDR3 length equals 13 residues.

This clonotype was seen ten or more times. This chain links TRBV20-1 with TRBJ1-5, with a possible D match to TRBD1 (5 bases). The V end lost 1 base, the J end lost 5 bases, and 12 bases lay between the germline ends. This CDR3 has 14 residues. Germline V lookup: CDR1 DFQATT, CDR2 SNEGSKA (reference sequence). In DNA, the CDR3 is TGCAGTGCTAGAGTGGCAGGGAGGTATCAGCCCCAGCATTTT. This encodes CSARVAGRYQPQHF.

Ten or more counts support this clonotype. V usage is TRBV6-6 and J usage is TRBJ2-1; D unclear. This CDR3 comprises 13 residues. The germline CDR1 and CDR2 sequences are MNHNY and SVGAGI (reference sequence). Trimming removed 5 bases at V and 5 bases at J, with 10 bases between. Here the CDR3 reads CASSPAVNNEQFF. Written as DNA, the CDR3 is TGTGCCAGCAGTCCCGCAGTGAACAATGAGCAGTTCTTC.

Ten or more counts support this clonotype. The gene calls are TRBV6-5 and TRBJ2-3; 10 positions agree with TRBD1. The CDR3 extends over 15 amino acids. The germline CDR1 and CDR2 sequences are MNHEY and SVGAGI. Trimming removed 0 bases from V and 8 bases from J; junction bases left unmatched: 5. This CDR3 reads CASSYSDRGSGTQYF. For the CDR3, the DNA is TGTGCCAGCAGTTACTCGGACAGGGGGTCTGGTACGCAGTATTTT.